The 2 T cell receptor beta chains given below trace back to one sample, sequenced in a study of blood T cell repertoires in COVID-19. Sequenced by immunoSEQ multiplex PCR; TCRdb stores in-frame clones only, minus some. The table has around 80,000 clones, roughly four fifths seen once. Sequencing was carried out using peripheral blood. The source is a human donor in a cohort sampled during active COVID-19.

This sequence joins TRBV18 and TRBJ1-5; 7 positions match TRBD1. The germline V gene has CDR1 KGHSH and CDR2 LQKENI. The CDR3 extends over 17 amino acids. J lost 1 base, V lost 3 bases, and 9 bases had no gene match. CDR3 DNA sequence: TGTGCCAGCTCACCCGGACAGGCGGTCGGGAGCAATCAGCCCCAGCATTTT. Translation gives CASSPGQAVGSNQPQHF.

The chain carries TRBV7-3 and TRBJ2-2; 8 positions match TRBD2. Germline V gene data show CDR1 as SGHTA and CDR2 as FQGTGA. There are 15 residues in the CDR3. V trimming: 3 bases; J trimming: 4 bases; junction bases outside the gene matches: 4. The CDR3 DNA sequence: TGTGCCAGCAGCTTTACCGGGACTAGCACCGGGGAGCTGTTTTTT. Residues: CASSFTGTSTGELFF.